A single sample is the source of the 20 T cell receptor beta chains below, sequenced in a study of T-cell reconstitution after alpha-beta-depleted transplantation in children. For TCRbeta, the library was prepared with unique molecular identifiers. One entry per CDR3 protein results from TCRdb running MiXCR on the PCR reads. The sample includes 600,000 or so distinct CDR3 sequences, more than 20% seen only once; the top ten take 11% to 15%. Sequenced material: PBMCs, mostly from graft donor cells, taken 360 days after TCRalphabeta/CD19-depleted stem cell transplant. These receptors originate from a boy under three years old who had a stem cell transplant for acute myeloid leukemia, so the T cells may come from the graft donor.

The chain carries TRBV12-3 or TRBV12-4 and TRBJ1-2, with 10 bases matching TRBD1. J gave up 6 bases and V 3 bases, and 1 base lay outside the gene matches. CDR3 length: 13 residues. The CDR3 sequence is CASSFGQGDGYTF. The CDR3 DNA sequence: TGTGCCAGCAGTTTCGGACAGGGGGATGGCTACACCTTC.

This clonotype was counted between two and nine times. The chain joins TRBV3-1 to TRBJ2-2, with D hard to call. The CDR3 has 15 residues. V was cut by 4 bases and J by 6 bases, with 15 bases left in between. Germline V lookup: CDR1 LGHDT, CDR2 YNNKEL (reference sequence). For the CDR3, the DNA is TGTGCCAGCAGCCTCGGCAAGCTCGGGCCCGGGGAGCTGTTTTTT. It translates to CASSLGKLGPGELFF.

The chain combines TRBV6-5 with TRBJ2-2, with TRBD1 as a possible D gene (5 bases). The V end lost 9 bases, the J end lost 1 base, and 6 bases lay between the germline ends. There are 12 residues in the CDR3. The V gene's germline CDR1 is MNHEY and CDR2 SVGAGI. The DNA for the CDR3 is TGTGCCAGTACAGGGAACACCGGGGAGCTGTTTTTT. This translates into CASTGNTGELFF.

This clonotype was found many times. V and J are TRBV7-2 and TRBJ2-5; possibly TRBD2 for D (7 bases). The CDR3 has 14 residues. CDR1 and CDR2 from the germline V gene are SGHTA and FQGNSA. V lost 2 bases and J lost 5, with 12 bases in between. The CDR3 nucleotides read TGTGCCAGCAGCTTATGGGGGGGCGCCGAGACCCAGTACTTC. This encodes CASSLWGGAETQYF. The full variable domain, its missing parts supplied by reference TRBV7-2 and TRBJ2-5, is GAGVSQSPSNKVTEKGKDVELRCDPISGHTALYWYRQSLGQGLEFLIYFQGNSAPDKSGLPSDRFSAERTGGSVSTLTIQRTQQEDSAVYLCASSLWGGAETQYFGPGTRLLVL.

This chain uses TRBV7-2 with TRBJ2-7, with TRBD2 identical over 9 bases. CDR1 is SGHTA and CDR2 is FQGNSA in the germline V gene. With 1 base clipped from V and 2 bases from J, the junction kept 0 bases outside the gene matches. CDR3 length: 14 amino acids. The CDR3 nucleotides are TGTGCCAGCAGCTTAGTAGCGGGAGCCTACGAGCAGTACTTC. Protein sequence: CASSLVAGAYEQYF.

This clonotype was counted between two and nine times. V and J are TRBV18 and TRBJ2-3; no clear D gene. Germline V CDR1 and CDR2: KGHSH, LQKENI. The CDR3 loop spans 14 amino acids. Trimming left V 4 bases short and J 3 bases short, with 11 bases between. For the CDR3, the DNA is TGTGCCAGCTCACAGGAATGGTCTACAGATACGCAGTATTTT. Its protein is CASSQEWSTDTQYF.

The genes are TRBV6-5 and TRBJ1-1, with TRBD1 identical over 8 bases. V lost 5 bases, J lost 10 bases, and 15 bases stayed unmatched. CDR1 and CDR2 (germline): MNHEY, SVGAGI. The CDR3 extends over 15 amino acids. CDR3 sequence reads: CASSHLEQGAVGAFF. The CDR3 coding sequence is TGTGCCAGCAGTCACCTGGAGCAGGGGGCAGTAGGAGCTTTCTTT.

As concerns this clonotype: Compared with germline, one end of the junction differs, possibly owing to a read error. The chain couples TRBV4-2 to TRBJ2-1; possible D gene TRBD2, 6 bases. CDR1 and CDR2 (germline): LGHNA, YNFKEQ. The CDR3 runs 14 residues. DNA of the CDR3: TGTGCCAGGAGCCCGGCGGGGCCTTACAATGAGCAGTTCTTC. This gives the protein CARSPAGPYNEQFF.

The chain employs TRBV6-5 and TRBJ2-5; D remains unclear. This CDR3 spans 15 amino acids. Germline V CDR1 and CDR2: MNHEY, SVGAGI. V lost 2 bases to trimming and J lost 2 bases, with 12 bases between them. The CDR3 nucleotides read TGTGCCAGCAGTTACCCGCACGACGGGCAAGAGACCCAGTACTTC. Encoded protein: CASSYPHDGQETQYF.

This sequence joins TRBV6-1 and TRBJ2-1, with D tentatively TRBD2 (6 bases). CDR3 size: 16 residues. Per germline, CDR1 MNHNS and CDR2 SASEGT. V lost 6 bases and J 0 bases, leaving 15 bases between the germline ends. The CDR3 protein is CASSQAGGSSYNEQFF. The DNA of the CDR3 is TGTGCCAGCAGCCAAGCTGGGGGGAGCTCCTACAATGAGCAGTTCTTC.

The chain combines TRBV20-1 with TRBJ2-3; TRBD2 matches 8 bases. J gave up 0 bases and V 3 bases, and 14 bases lay outside the gene matches. CDR3 length: 18 residues. Germline values: CDR1 DFQATT, CDR2 SNEGSKA (reference sequence). The CDR3 DNA follows: TGCAGTGCTAGCGGACTAGCCCTAAAGGAAGCTAGCACAGATACGCAGTATTTT. This codes for CSASGLALKEASTDTQYF.

This chain connects TRBV20-1 to TRBJ2-1; 7 bases align to TRBD2. Trimming took 3 bases from V and 0 from J; bases not matched to a gene: 5. CDR1 and CDR2 (germline): DFQATT, SNEGSKA (reference sequence). The CDR3 totals 15 residues. This chain's CDR3 is CSARQRGSSYNEQFF. The CDR3 region has the DNA TGCAGTGCTAGGCAGCGGGGAAGCTCCTACAATGAGCAGTTCTTC.

This clonotype showed up many times. The genes are TRBV6-2 or TRBV6-3 and TRBJ2-1, with 12 nucleotides matching TRBD2. J lost 6 bases, V lost 5 bases, and 2 bases had no gene match. The CDR3 runs 14 residues. Germline-derived CDR1 and CDR2 are MNHEY and SVGEGT. The CDR3 nucleotides read TGTGCCAGCAGTCTAGCGGGGGGGTTCAATGAGCAGTTCTTC. It encodes CASSLAGGFNEQFF.

The gene calls are TRBV11-2 and TRBJ2-5; no definite D call. This CDR3 region has 15 residues. V shed 0 bases and J shed 1 base, with 9 bases lying between them. Germline CDR1 reads SGHAT; CDR2 reads FQNNGV. The CDR3 coding sequence is TGTGCCAGCAGCTTAGATTTAGGCGGCCAAGAGACCCAGTACTTC. Its protein is CASSLDLGGQETQYF.

The chain uses TRBV15 and TRBJ2-7; tentatively, D is TRBD1 (5 bases). The germline CDR1 and CDR2 sequences are LNHNV and YYDKDF (reference sequence). Trimming left V 1 base short and J 0 bases short, with 10 bases between. The CDR3 covers 15 residues. The CDR3 loop reads CATSRGHRSSYEQYF. CDR3 DNA: TGTGCCACCAGCAGAGGACACAGGAGCTCCTACGAGCAGTACTTC.

CDR3 nucleotides: TGTGCCAGCAGTTTAGCTCCAGGGTTGGCCCAGTTCTTC. Amino acid sequence: CASSLAPGLAQFF. The rearrangement joins TRBV12-3 or TRBV12-4 to TRBJ2-1; possibly TRBD1 for D (5 bases). CDR3 length: 13 residues. The V end was cut by 0 bases, the J end by 13 bases, with 13 bases between.

This clonotype has more than one count but fewer than ten. The chain combines TRBV12-3 or TRBV12-4 with TRBJ2-1, with a possible D match to TRBD2 (6 bases). The CDR3 spans 15 residues. Trimming left V 2 bases short and J 3 bases short, with 11 bases between. The CDR3 DNA is TGTGCCAGCAGTTTACTGAGCGGGCTCTACAATGAGCAGTTCTTC. Its protein product is CASSLLSGLYNEQFF.

This clonotype came up a few times. The chain uses TRBV6-5 and TRBJ2-7; D is possibly TRBD1 (5 bases). V dropped 4 bases and J dropped 3 bases, with 13 bases sitting between them. Germline CDR1 is MNHEY and CDR2 is SVGAGI. This CDR3 has 14 amino acids. The DNA of the CDR3 is TGTGCCAGCAGTTCCATAGGGGCCTTCTACGAGCAGTACGTC. Encoded protein: CASSSIGAFYEQYV.

This clonotype was counted at least ten times. The CDR3 region has the DNA TGTGCCAGCAGCTTAAGTGGGGGTGAGCAGTTCTTC. Translation gives CASSLSGGEQFF. The chain is built from TRBV7-8 and TRBJ2-1; TRBD1 or TRBD2 may be the D gene (5 bases each). The CDR3 runs 12 residues. Trimming shortened V by 2 bases and J by 9 bases, and 8 bases separated the two germline ends. Per the germline V gene, CDR1 is SGHVS and CDR2 is FQNEAQ.

V gene TRBV11-3 combines with J gene TRBJ2-7, with a weak D call TRBD2 (6 bases). The CDR3 has 17 amino acids. Germline V gene data show CDR1 as SGHNT and CDR2 as YENEEA. Deletions cut 2 bases from V and 2 bases from J, with 19 bases between. CDR3 residues: CASSLRLAKGGTYEQYF. The CDR3 region has the DNA TGTGCCAGCAGCTTAAGGTTGGCCAAGGGAGGCACCTACGAGCAGTACTTC.